The rows below give T cell receptor beta chains drawn from one sample of a study of early T cells in non-severe SARS-CoV-2 infection. MiXCR, applied by TCRdb to the 5' RACE reads, yields one record per CDR3 protein. The sample carries about 55,000 distinct CDR3 sequences, under 15% recorded once. The sample here was whole blood, taken at baseline. These receptor sequences come from an adult who was a healthcare worker with PCR-confirmed SARS-CoV-2 infection or an uninfected control (not recorded which). The CDR3 runs from the conserved cysteine through the conserved F or W. D genes are given only for firm matches. Rows give clone size only sometimes, using once, few, many, or a class for an expanded clone.

size: few
D: -
J: TRBJ2-7
V: TRBV7-9
DNA: TGTGCCAGCAGCTTACAAGGGGGGAACTCCTACGAGCAGTACTTC
CDR3: CASSLQGGNSYEQYF

size: many
D: TRBD2
J: TRBJ2-7
V: TRBV7-3
DNA: TGTGCCAGCAGTAGTCTAGCGGGACGCGAGCAGTACTTC
CDR3: CASSSLAGREQYF

size: -
D: -
J: TRBJ1-1
V: TRBV4-3
DNA: TGCGCCAGCAGCCAATCTTTTGAGGCGAACACTGAAGCTTTCTTT
CDR3: CASSQSFEANTEAFF

size: -
D: TRBD1
J: TRBJ1-2
V: TRBV10-2
DNA: TGCGCCAGCAGTTTGACAGGGGGAGATGGCTACACCTTC
CDR3: CASSLTGGDGYTF

size: -
D: -
J: TRBJ2-2
V: TRBV10-1
DNA: TGCGTCAGCATCCCCAGGGACACCGGGGAGCTGTTTTTT
CDR3: CVSIPRDTGELFF

size: many
D: -
J: TRBJ1-6
V: TRBV18
DNA: TGTGCCAGCTCACCAGGCCGGGGTTCACCCCTCCACTTT
CDR3: CASSPGRGSPLHF

size: many
D: TRBD1
J: TRBJ2-5
V: TRBV24-1
DNA: TGTGCCACCGGGACAGGGGCTGTGGGGACCCAGTACTTC
CDR3: CATGTGAVGTQYF

size: -
D: -
J: TRBJ2-5
V: TRBV28
DNA: TGTGCCAGTGCGGACCGGGAGACCCAGTACTTC
CDR3: CASADRETQYF

size: few
D: -
J: TRBJ1-1
V: TRBV30
DNA: TGTGCCTGGAGTGTACAAGGAAACACTGAAGCTTTCTTT
CDR3: CAWSVQGNTEAFF

size: few
D: TRBD2
J: TRBJ2-1
V: TRBV2
DNA: TGTGCCAGCAAGGGACTAGCGGGAGGGGCCTACAATGAGCAGTTCTTC
CDR3: CASKGLAGGAYNEQFF

size: few
D: -
J: TRBJ2-3
V: TRBV7-6
DNA: TGTGCCAGCAGCTTAGGGGCGGGGCTGGGCACAGATACGCAGTATTTT
CDR3: CASSLGAGLGTDTQYF

size: -
D: TRBD2
J: TRBJ2-5
V: TRBV11-3
DNA: TGTGCCAGCAGCCGGACTAGCGGGTCGTTATATTCGGAGACCCAGTACTTC
CDR3: CASSRTSGSLYSETQYF

size: -
D: -
J: TRBJ1-4
V: TRBV6-8
DNA: TGTGCCAGCAGTTACCCACTATACAGGAATGGGTGGAAAAAACTGTTTTTT
CDR3: CASSYPLYRNGWKKLFF

size: -
D: -
J: TRBJ2-5
V: TRBV20-1
DNA: TGCAGTGCCACGACCCCTCAAGGCCCCGAGACCCAGTACTTC
CDR3: CSATTPQGPETQYF

size: few
D: TRBD2
J: TRBJ2-7
V: TRBV19
DNA: TGTGCCAGTAGTATACCTCGGACTAGCGGTTCCTACGAGCAGTACTTC
CDR3: CASSIPRTSGSYEQYF

size: many
D: -
J: TRBJ1-4
V: TRBV15
DNA: TGTGCCACCAGCAGAGGAGGGGCTAGGGAAAAACTGTTTTTT
CDR3: CATSRGGAREKLFF